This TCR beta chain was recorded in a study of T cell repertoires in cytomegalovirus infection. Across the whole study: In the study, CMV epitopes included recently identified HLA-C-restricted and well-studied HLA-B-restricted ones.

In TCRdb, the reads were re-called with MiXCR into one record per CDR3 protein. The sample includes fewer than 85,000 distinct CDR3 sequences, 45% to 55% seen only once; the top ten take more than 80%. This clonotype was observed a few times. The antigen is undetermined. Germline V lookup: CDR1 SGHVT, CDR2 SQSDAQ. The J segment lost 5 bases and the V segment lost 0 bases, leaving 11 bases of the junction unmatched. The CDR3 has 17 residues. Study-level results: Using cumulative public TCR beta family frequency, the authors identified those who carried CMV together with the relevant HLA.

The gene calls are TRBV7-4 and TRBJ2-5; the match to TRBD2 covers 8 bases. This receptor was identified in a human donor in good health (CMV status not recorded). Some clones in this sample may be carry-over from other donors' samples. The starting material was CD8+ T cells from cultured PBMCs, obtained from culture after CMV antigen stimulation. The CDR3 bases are TGTGCCAGCAGCTTAGCTTCGGGGGGGGAGCAGGTGGAGACCCAGTACTTC. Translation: CASSLASGGEQVETQYF.